The 27 T cell receptor beta chains presented below share a single source sample, sequenced in a study of Graves' ophthalmopathy and Graves' hyperthyroidism. TCR beta CDR3 regions were amplified from RNA transcripts. A first-round RT-PCR used HTBI primers, followed by a second-round multiplex PCR. TCRdb used MiXCR to reprocess the multiplex PCR reads, holding one entry per CDR3 protein. The sample contains hundreds of thousands of distinct CDR3 sequences, over 20% of which appear only once. Sequencing was performed on peripheral blood. The receptors were gathered from a woman in her late teens or twenties with stable Graves' hyperthyroidism. Some clones in this sample may be carry-over from other donors' samples.

The rearrangement uses TRBV25-1 and TRBJ2-7; the D gene is possibly TRBD2 (6 bases). Looked up from germline, CDR1 is MGHDK and CDR2 is SYGVNS. The CDR3 sequence is 15 residues long. V was clipped by 5 bases and J by 4 bases, with 18 bases between them. The CDR3 is CASSWTGTGVYEQYF. The DNA for the CDR3 is TGTGCCAGCAGTTGGACCGGGACTGGAGTTTACGAGCAGTACTTC.

This clonotype was picked up many times. This chain uses TRBV6-2 or TRBV6-3 with TRBJ1-5; 8 nucleotides match TRBD1. CDR3 length: 14 amino acids. In germline, CDR1 is MNHEY, CDR2 SVGEGT. After removal of 5 bases from V and 6 bases from J, the junction contained 6 bases not matched to a gene. The CDR3 nucleotides read TGTGCCAGCAGTCCCTGGACAGGGTCTCAGCCCCAGCATTTT. This codes for CASSPWTGSQPQHF.

The CDR3 DNA follows: TGCGCCAGCAGCTTGGTTTCGGGAGGAGGAAACATTCAGTACTTC. Protein sequence: CASSLVSGGGNIQYF. The chain has TRBV5-1 and TRBJ2-4; 7 nucleotides line up with TRBD2. The CDR3 runs to 15 residues. Trimming at V came to 0 bases and at J to 6 bases, leaving 6 bases not matched to a gene. Germline CDR1 and CDR2: SGHRS and YFSETQ.

This clonotype was observed at least ten times. The chain joins TRBV6-1 to TRBJ2-7; no definite D call. V was shortened by 2 bases and J by 0 bases, with 11 bases between the two germline ends. The CDR3 is 15 amino acids. Looked up from germline, CDR1 is MNHNS and CDR2 is SASEGT. For the CDR3, the DNA is TGTGCCAGCAGTGAATTGGGCAGGCCCTCCTACGAGCAGTACTTC. Translation: CASSELGRPSYEQYF.

This clonotype was seen many times. The genes are TRBV27 and TRBJ2-7, with D possibly TRBD2 on 6 matching bases. The CDR3 loop spans 13 amino acids. CDR1 and CDR2 (germline): MNHEY, SMNVEV (reference sequence). Trimming took 4 bases from V and 3 from J, leaving 10 bases between them. CDR3: CASSSAGHYEQYF. The CDR3 coding sequence is TGTGCCAGCAGTTCTGCGGGGCACTACGAGCAGTACTTC.

This clonotype was picked up many times. The conserved phenylalanine or tryptophan normally closing the CDR3 is absent here, so this likely arose from a read error. The V call is TRBV20-1, the J call TRBJ1-5, with no clear D. The V end was cut by 5 bases, the J end by 0 bases, with 14 bases between. The CDR3 has 15 residues. Per the germline V gene, CDR1 is DFQATT and CDR2 is SNEGSKA (reference sequence). CDR3 loop: CSAGGIYHSNQPQHL. The CDR3 coding sequence is TGCAGTGCTGGCGGGATTTACCATAGCAATCAGCCCCAGCATCTT.

The J gene is TRBJ1-2, the V gene TRBV24-1, with TRBD1 matching over 11 bases. CDR1 is KGHDR, CDR2 SFDVKD, per germline. Losses at the gene ends were 6 bases for V and 7 bases for J; bases not matched to a gene: 3. This CDR3 spans 13 amino acids. CDR3 sequence: CATSWTGGSGYTF. In DNA form, the CDR3 reads TGTGCCACCAGTTGGACAGGGGGCAGTGGCTACACCTTC.

V is TRBV11-2 and J is TRBJ2-2; either TRBD1 or TRBD2 may supply D (5 bases each). The V end was cut by 0 bases, the J end by 1 base, with 12 bases between. The CDR3 extends over 17 amino acids. The germline gives CDR1 SGHAT, CDR2 FQNNGV. The CDR3 DNA reads TGTGCCAGCAGCTTAGATCAGGAGAGGGGGAACACCGGGGAGCTGTTTTTT. Amino acid sequence: CASSLDQERGNTGELFF.

The J gene is TRBJ2-2, the V gene TRBV18; D not certain. The germline gives CDR1 KGHSH, CDR2 LQKENI. V shed 0 bases and J shed 8 bases, with 10 bases lying between them. This CDR3 has 14 amino acids. CDR3 DNA: TGTGCCAGCTCACCACCCCCGTCTCGAGGGGAGCTGTTTTTT. Translated: CASSPPPSRGELFF.

Only a few counts were recorded for this clonotype. The chain joins TRBV2 to TRBJ2-4; D is perhaps TRBD1 (6 bases). The CDR3 is 14 amino acids. Germline V gives CDR1 SNHLY, CDR2 FYNNEI. The germline V and J ends were trimmed by 4 bases and 5 bases, with 12 bases remaining between them. The CDR3 region is CASSAGTLENIQYF. CDR3 nucleotides: TGTGCCAGCAGTGCCGGGACACTAGAAAACATTCAGTACTTC.

This clonotype turned up a few times. This CDR3 is CASSPGQGLTEAFF. Here the CDR3 DNA reads TGTGCCAGCAGCCCCGGACAGGGCTTGACTGAAGCTTTCTTT. This chain joins TRBV12-3 or TRBV12-4 and TRBJ1-1; 8 nucleotides match TRBD1. The V and J ends lost 6 bases and 5 bases, in that order; junction bases with no gene match: 8. The CDR3 loop spans 14 amino acids.

This clonotype was recorded many times. V and J are TRBV9 and TRBJ1-1; TRBD1 is a possible D gene (6 bases). V was cut by 3 bases and J by 5 bases, with 14 bases left in between. Germline lookup yields CDR1 SGDLS and CDR2 YYNGEE. CDR3 length: 14 amino acids. The CDR3 protein is CASSDGTPGTEAFF. The DNA of the CDR3 is TGTGCCAGCAGCGACGGGACACCGGGGACTGAAGCTTTCTTT.

This clonotype was detected ten times or more. The chain uses TRBV7-9 and TRBJ1-5; D uncertain. The CDR3 runs to 13 residues. Trimming stripped 10 bases from V and 1 base from J, with 11 bases between. Looked up from germline, CDR1 is SEHNR and CDR2 is FQNEAQ (reference sequence). As DNA, the CDR3 is TGTGCCATATCTAAGGAGAGCAATCAGCCCCAGCATTTT. Its translation: CAISKESNQPQHF.

This clonotype has at least ten counts. The gene calls are TRBV5-1 and TRBJ2-7, with D perhaps matching TRBD1 or TRBD2 (5 bases each). Per germline, CDR1 SGHRS and CDR2 YFSETQ. There are 16 residues in the CDR3. Trimming removed 1 base at V and 3 bases at J, with 17 bases between. Written as DNA, the CDR3 is TGCGCCAGCAGCTTGCCTCCTCCGGGACGGAACTACGAGCAGTACTTC. Translating gives CASSLPPPGRNYEQYF.

The chain joins TRBV19 to TRBJ1-1, with D possibly matching TRBD1 (5 bases). Germline V gene lookup returns CDR1 LNHDA and CDR2 SQIVND (reference sequence). CDR3 size: 16 residues. Trimming removed 5 bases at V and 1 base at J, with 17 bases between. CDR3 sequence reads: CASSDTVWRGNTEAFF. The CDR3 DNA is TGTGCCAGTAGTGATACCGTTTGGAGGGGGAACACTGAAGCTTTCTTT.

This clonotype was recorded many times. This sequence joins TRBV7-6 and TRBJ2-7; a possible D gene is TRBD2 (6 bases). V was pared by 6 bases and J by 1 base, with 10 bases between. Germline V lookup: CDR1 SGHVS, CDR2 FNYEAQ. The CDR3 runs 13 residues. The chain's CDR3 is CASRETSSYEQYF. The CDR3 bases are TGTGCCAGCAGAGAGACTAGTTCCTACGAGCAGTACTTC.

This clonotype was seen at least ten times. The chain joins TRBV7-2 to TRBJ1-6; TRBD1 matches at 9 bases. Germline CDR1 reads SGHTA; CDR2 reads FQGNSA. This CDR3 is built from 18 residues. V lost 0 bases to trimming and J lost 8 bases; unmatched junction nucleotides: 11. DNA for the CDR3: TGTGCCAGCAGCTTAGCGTATCTAGGACAGGGGAAGGATTCACCCCTCCACTTT. It encodes CASSLAYLGQGKDSPLHF.

At least ten counts were recorded for this clonotype. This chain uses TRBV7-9 with TRBJ2-7; maybe TRBD2 (5 bases). The length of the CDR3 is 14 residues. Germline assignment: CDR1 SEHNR and CDR2 FQNEAQ (reference sequence). The germline V and J ends were trimmed by 1 base and 3 bases, with 10 bases remaining between them. The CDR3 protein is CASSLGSAVYEQYF. For the CDR3, the DNA is TGTGCCAGCAGCTTAGGTAGCGCAGTCTACGAGCAGTACTTC.

This clonotype was counted at least ten times. The chain links TRBV6-1 to TRBJ1-3, with 7 bases identical to TRBD1. The CDR3 is 18 amino acids. Trimming at V came to 1 base and at J to 4 bases, leaving 13 bases not matched to a gene. From germline, CDR1 is MNHNS and CDR2 SASEGT. CDR3 coding DNA: TGTGCCAGCAGTGAAGACGGGATCTACAGGGGCCGGGGAAACACCATATATTTT. Its protein is CASSEDGIYRGRGNTIYF.

The sample holds a few counts of this clonotype. The V gene is TRBV6-5, the J gene TRBJ2-7; 10 bases align to TRBD1. The germline gives CDR1 MNHEY, CDR2 SVGAGI. This CDR3 spans 15 amino acids. Unmatched junction bases numbered 2, after V lost 0 bases and J lost 3 bases. The CDR3 DNA follows: TGTGCCAGCAGTTACTCCCGGGACAGGGGCTACGAGCAGTACTTC. This sequence encodes CASSYSRDRGYEQYF.

As regards this clonotype: A read error may produce the germline difference seen at one junction end. The J gene is TRBJ2-7, the V gene TRBV7-8; 11 nucleotides line up with TRBD2. The CDR3 extends over 12 amino acids. Germline V CDR1 and CDR2: SGHVS, FQNEAQ. CDR3 loop: CASSPQTSGMFF. CDR3 coding DNA: TGTGCCAGCAGCCCGCAGACTAGCGGGATGTTCTTC.

This clonotype was seen ten or more times. The chain's CDR3 is CSAGTGNYNSPLHF. The CDR3 nucleotides read TGCAGTGCCGGGACAGGGAACTATAATTCACCCCTCCACTTT. The gene calls are TRBV20-1 and TRBJ1-6, with 9 bases lining up with TRBD1. There are 14 residues in the CDR3. J lost 3 bases, V lost 6 bases, and 3 bases had no gene match. Germline-derived CDR1 and CDR2 are DFQATT and SNEGSKA (reference sequence).

A remark on this clonotype: With a much larger clone just one base away, this may be a read error. The rearrangement joins TRBV29-1 to TRBJ2-7; weak D call: TRBD2 (5 bases). Germline CDR1 and CDR2: SQVTM and ANQGSEA. The CDR3 has 11 residues. The CDR3 region is CSVADFYEQCF. The CDR3 bases are TGCAGCGTTGCGGACTTCTACGAGCAGTGCTTC.

To note about this clonotype: At one boundary the junction diverges from the germline segment, which might be a read error. This sequence joins TRBV19 and TRBJ2-2; D might be TRBD2 (5 bases). Germline assignment: CDR1 LNHDA and CDR2 SQIVND (reference sequence). The CDR3 spans 14 residues. The CDR3 here is CASITRSNTGELCF. The DNA of the CDR3 is TGTGCCAGTATTACTAGGTCGAACACCGGGGAGCTGTGTTTT.

Only a few counts were recorded for this clonotype. This rearrangement joins TRBV12-3 or TRBV12-4 to TRBJ2-2; tentative D call: TRBD1 (7 bases). The V end was cut by 4 bases, the J end by 6 bases, with 15 bases between. The CDR3 covers 15 residues. The CDR3 DNA reads as TGTGCCAGCAGTTGGGGCCAGGGGGGCGCCGGGGAGCTGTTTTTT. It codes for CASSWGQGGAGELFF.

This clonotype has ten or more counts. This sequence joins TRBV11-2 and TRBJ1-2; D is undetermined. Looked up from germline, CDR1 is SGHAT and CDR2 is FQNNGV. Trimming pared 4 bases from V and 7 bases from J, leaving 19 bases between. The CDR3 totals 15 residues. CDR3 sequence: CASSSDGSLLGGYTF. Written as DNA, the CDR3 is TGTGCCAGCAGCTCCGACGGGAGCCTTCTTGGTGGCTACACCTTC.

The table lists this clonotype with many counts. The rearrangement links TRBV29-1 to TRBJ1-2; 7 bases line up with TRBD1. CDR1 is SQVTM and CDR2 is ANQGSEA in the germline V gene. The CDR3 runs 13 residues. With 5 bases clipped from V and 8 bases from J, the junction kept 11 bases outside the gene matches. This chain's CDR3 is CSVIGQGVGGYTF. CDR3 sequence (DNA): TGCAGCGTTATTGGGCAGGGGGTAGGAGGCTACACCTTC.